This T cell receptor (beta chain) was identified in a study of monozygotic twins with inflammatory bowel disease. CDR1 SGHDT and CDR2 YYEEEE come from the germline V gene. CDR3 length: 14 amino acids. From the 5' RACE reads, TCRdb lists one entry per CDR3 protein and no DNA. The table gives 200,000 to 250,000 distinct CDR3 sequences; the top ten clones make up under 8.5% of it. Sequencing was done on a sample of blood. This TCR came from a human donor with ulcerative colitis or Crohn's disease, or a healthy co-twin of an affected twin (not recorded which). V and J are TRBV5-6 and TRBJ1-5; TCRdb selects TRBD1, and the lack of DNA leaves this call unchecked. CDR3 in amino acids: CASSLWTGYQPQHF.